At least ten counts were recorded for the clone carrying this T cell receptor (beta chain). Its antigen is unknown. The library was built from about 370 ng RNA with molecular barcoded adaptors for alpha/delta and beta/gamma chains. TCRdb analysed the reads with MiXCR anew, one entry per CDR3 protein. Among around 140,000 distinct CDR3 sequences listed, about 13% were seen once. This CDR3 has 14 residues. Germline V gene lookup returns CDR1 SGHTA and CDR2 FQGNSA. Trimming cost V 6 bases and J 2 bases, with 12 bases left between them. This entry belongs to a study of read filtering for tumor transcriptome and immune sequencing. In the study overall: Mean patient age was roughly 70 years, range about 45 to 90; roughly 18 male, over twelve female. RNA-seq yielded only roughly 80 to 1,400 TCR reads, IR-seq about 4 to 11 million.

General study points: Without single-read clonotypes, shared clonotype proportions correlated more between IR-seq and RNA-seq. Sorted CD138-negative bone marrow cells were not purified T cells.

The specimen sequenced was a population of CD138-negative cells sorted from bone marrow. This chain links TRBV7-2 with TRBJ2-3, with D possibly matching TRBD2 (6 bases). The clonotype comes from a donor aged 40 or older with multiple myeloma. The CDR3: CASRPTSLTDTQYF. The CDR3 bases are TGTGCCAGCAGGCCAACTAGCCTCACAGATACGCAGTATTTT.